Many counts were recorded for the clone carrying this T cell receptor beta chain. Patients having uncontrolled infection, another autoimmune disease, pregnancy or lactation were not included. CDR1 is SGHRS and CDR2 is YFSETQ in the germline V gene. This CDR3 spans 15 amino acids. The germline V and J ends were trimmed by 5 bases and 0 bases, with 12 bases remaining between them. The data were taken from a study of T cells in Graves' hyperthyroidism and ophthalmopathy. Regions amplified from RNA transcripts were the TCR beta CDR3 regions. During a first-round RT-PCR of the TCR CDR3, the HTBI primer set was used. In TCRdb, the multiplex PCR reads were re-called with MiXCR into one record per CDR3 protein. The table has hundreds of thousands of distinct CDR3 sequences, about 15% seen once.

J is TRBJ2-1 and V is TRBV5-1; D call uncertain. This clonotype was sampled from a young woman with Graves' hyperthyroidism. The sequenced material came from blood. CDR3 nucleotide sequence: TGCGCCAGCAGTATACAGCCAGACTCCTACAATGAGCAGTTCTTC. It codes for CASSIQPDSYNEQFF. Variable domain in full (rest from reference TRBV5-1 and TRBJ2-1): KAGVTQTPRYLIKTRGQQVTLSCSPISGHRSVSWYQQTPGQGLQFLFEYFSETQRNKGNFPGRFSGRQFSNSRSEMNVSTLELGDSALYLCASSIQPDSYNEQFFGPGTRLTVL.